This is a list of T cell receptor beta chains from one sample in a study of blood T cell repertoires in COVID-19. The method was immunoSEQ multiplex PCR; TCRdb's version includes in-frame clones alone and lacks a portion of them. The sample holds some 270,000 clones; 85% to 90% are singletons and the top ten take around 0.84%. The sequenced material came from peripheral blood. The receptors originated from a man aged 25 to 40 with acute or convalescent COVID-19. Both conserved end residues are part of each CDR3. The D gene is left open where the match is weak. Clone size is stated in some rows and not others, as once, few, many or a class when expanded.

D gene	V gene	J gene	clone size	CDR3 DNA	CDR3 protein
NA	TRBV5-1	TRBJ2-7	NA	TGCGCCAGCAGCAGGGACACCGTCGAGCAGTACTTC	CASSRDTVEQYF
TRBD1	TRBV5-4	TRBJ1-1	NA	TGTGCCAGCAGCCTCACGACAGGGCCGAACACTGAAGCTTTCTTT	CASSLTTGPNTEAFF
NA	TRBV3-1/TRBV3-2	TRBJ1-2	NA	TGTGCCAGCAGCCTGGGTGGGGGCTTCGATGGGTATGGCTACACCTTC	CASSLGGGFDGYGYTF
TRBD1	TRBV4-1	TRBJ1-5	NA	TGCGCCAGCAGCCAACCTAAAACAGGGGGAGGCCAGCCCCAGCATTTT	CASSQPKTGGGQPQHF
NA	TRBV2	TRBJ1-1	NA	TGTGCCAGCAGTGTCGGGGTGTCGGCTGAAGCTTTCTTT	CASSVGVSAEAFF
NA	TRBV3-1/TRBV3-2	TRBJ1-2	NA	TGTGCCAGCAGCCAAATCGGGGGGAGCTACACCTTC	CASSQIGGSYTF
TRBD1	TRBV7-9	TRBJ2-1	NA	TGTGCCAGCAGCCAGGGGGCCGGCTACAATGAGCAGTTCTTC	CASSQGAGYNEQFF
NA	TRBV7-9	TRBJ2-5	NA	TGTGCCAGCAGCCCACAAGAGACCCAGTACTTC	CASSPQETQYF
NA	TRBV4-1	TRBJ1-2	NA	TGCGCCAGCAGCCATGAAGCCTCCCCTTATGGCTACACCTTC	CASSHEASPYGYTF
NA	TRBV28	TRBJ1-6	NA	TGTGCCAGCAGTCCCGGGGACTCCCGACCAATTAATTCACCCCTCCACTTT	CASSPGDSRPINSPLHF
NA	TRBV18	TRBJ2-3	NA	TGTGCCAGCTCACCACCGACAGCCTCAGCGATAGTACGTACGCAGTATTTT	CASSPPTASAIVRTQYF
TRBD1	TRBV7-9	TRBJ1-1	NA	TGTGCCAGCAGCTTGAGGACAGGGGTTTCGAAAGCTTTCTTT	CASSLRTGVSKAFF
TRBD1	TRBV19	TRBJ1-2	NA	TGTGCCAGTAGTACCCCTTCGACAGGGGTCGGCTACACCTTC	CASSTPSTGVGYTF
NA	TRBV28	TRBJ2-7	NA	TGTGCCAGCAGATTACAGGGAAACTACGAGCAGTACTTC	CASRLQGNYEQYF
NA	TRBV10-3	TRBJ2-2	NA	TGTGCCATCAGTGTCCCCCTCGCCGGGGAGCTGTTTTTT	CAISVPLAGELFF
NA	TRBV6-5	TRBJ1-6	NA	TGTGCCAGCAGTCGCGACAGGAGAGGTTCACCCCTCCACTTT	CASSRDRRGSPLHF
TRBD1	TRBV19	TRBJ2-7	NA	TGTGCCAGTAGCGACAGGGTTTTGCAGTACTTC	CASSDRVLQYF
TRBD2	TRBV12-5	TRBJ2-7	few	TGTGCTAGTGGTTTGGAGGCTAGCGGGAGGTTGGACGAGCAGTACTTC	CASGLEASGRLDEQYF
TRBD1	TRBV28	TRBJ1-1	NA	TGTGCCAGCAGCTCCGACAGGGTCGGGACTGAAGCTTTCTTT	CASSSDRVGTEAFF
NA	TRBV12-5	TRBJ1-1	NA	TGTGCTAGTGGCGCACAGGTATCCACTGAAGCTTTCTTT	CASGAQVSTEAFF
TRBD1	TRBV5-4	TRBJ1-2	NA	TGTGCCAGCACCAAGGGCCAGGGGGCGTCGGTTTACTATGGCTACACCTTC	CASTKGQGASVYYGYTF
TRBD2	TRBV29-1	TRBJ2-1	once	TGCAGCGTTGCGACTAGCAACTACAATGAGCAGTTCTTC	CSVATSNYNEQFF
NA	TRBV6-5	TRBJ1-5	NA	TGTGCCAGCCGAGGGGGGGTAGGTAGCAATCAGCCCCAGCATTTT	CASRGGVGSNQPQHF
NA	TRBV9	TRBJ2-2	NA	TGTGCCAGCAGCGTTCCAGGGGCAGGGACCGGGGAGCTGTTTTTT	CASSVPGAGTGELFF
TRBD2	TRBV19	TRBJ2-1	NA	TGTGCCAGTAGTATAGCCCATCTAGCGGGGGGATACAATGAGCAGTTCTTC	CASSIAHLAGGYNEQFF